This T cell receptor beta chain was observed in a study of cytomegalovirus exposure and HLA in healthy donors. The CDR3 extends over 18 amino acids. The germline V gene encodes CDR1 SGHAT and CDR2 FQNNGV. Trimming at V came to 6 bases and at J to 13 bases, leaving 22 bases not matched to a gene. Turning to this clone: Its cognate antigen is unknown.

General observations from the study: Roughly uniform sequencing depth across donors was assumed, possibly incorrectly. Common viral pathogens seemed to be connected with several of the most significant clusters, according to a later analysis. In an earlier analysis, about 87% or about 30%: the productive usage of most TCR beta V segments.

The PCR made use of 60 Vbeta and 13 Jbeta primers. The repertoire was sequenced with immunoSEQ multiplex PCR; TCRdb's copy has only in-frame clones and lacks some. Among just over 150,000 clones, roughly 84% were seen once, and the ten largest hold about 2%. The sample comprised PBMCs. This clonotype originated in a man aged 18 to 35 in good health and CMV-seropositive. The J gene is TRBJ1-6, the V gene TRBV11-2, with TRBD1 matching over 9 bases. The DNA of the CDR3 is TGTGCCAGCAGGACCATTAGGGGGGAAGGGGACAGGGTCGCCCCCCTCCACTTT. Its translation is CASRTIRGEGDRVAPLHF.